Below are 7 T cell receptor beta chains sequenced from a single sample in a study of a mutant IDH1 vaccine in newly diagnosed glioma. Repertoires were generated with immunoSEQ multiplex PCR, while TCRdb's copy carries only in-frame clones and drops some. This sample yields about 24,000 clones, of which approximately 91% are seen a single time; approximately 8.4% belongs to the top ten. The time point is: baseline, week 1 (first vaccination visit). Sample treatment: pre-vaccination baseline after standard-of-care therapy. This specimen was PBMCs, taken from a glioma patient treated with radiotherapy, temozolomide or both. These receptors came from a man aged 30 to 45 with glioma.

V gene TRBV9 combines with J gene TRBJ2-1; D may be TRBD2 (5 bases). Trimming removed 0 bases from V and 10 bases from J, with 17 bases in between. CDR3 length: 15 residues. Looked up from germline, CDR1 is SGDLS and CDR2 is YYNGEE. DNA for the CDR3: TGTGCCAGCAGCGTAGGCCCTAGCCGGCTCAAGGAGCAGTTCTTC. The encoded protein is CASSVGPSRLKEQFF. Together with reference TRBV9 and TRBJ2-1, the CDR3 gives the full variable domain: DSGVTQTPKHLITATGQRVTLRCSPRSGDLSVYWYQQSLDQGLQFLIQYYNGEERAKGNILERFSAQQFPDLHSELNLSSLELGDSALYFCASSVGPSRLKEQFFGPGTRLTVL.

CDR3 amino acids: CASSFPLGEGKGAKNIQYF. The CDR3 nucleotides read TGTGCCAGCAGCTTTCCGTTGGGGGAGGGGAAGGGGGCCAAAAACATTCAGTACTTC. V gene TRBV7-9 combines with J gene TRBJ2-4; 7 bases are shared with TRBD2. CDR3 size: 19 residues. Per the germline V gene, CDR1 is SEHNR and CDR2 is FQNEAQ (reference sequence). V was clipped by 3 bases and J by 1 base; unmatched bases: 15.

This clone was observed once. The rearrangement links TRBV2 to TRBJ1-1; D unclear. Per the germline V gene, CDR1 is SNHLY and CDR2 is FYNNEI. The V end was cut by 3 bases, the J end by 4 bases, with 9 bases between. The CDR3 sequence is 13 residues long. CDR3 loop: CASSDQDGTEAFF. CDR3 nucleotides: TGTGCCAGCAGTGATCAGGACGGCACTGAAGCTTTCTTT.

The chain couples TRBV7-6 to TRBJ1-5, with TRBD1 matching 10 bases. This CDR3 is 15 amino acids long. V dropped 5 bases and J dropped 4; count of bases not matched to a gene: 5. In germline, CDR1 is SGHVS, CDR2 FNYEAQ. Here the CDR3 DNA reads TGTGCCAGCAGCGCCCGGGACAGGGGAAATCAGCCCCAGCATTTT. Its translation: CASSARDRGNQPQHF.

The rearrangement joins TRBV14 to TRBJ1-3, with TRBD1 matching 8 bases. V lost 4 bases, J lost 6 bases, and 8 bases stayed unmatched. In germline, CDR1 is SGHDN, CDR2 FVKESK. The CDR3 extends over 15 amino acids. CDR3 sequence: CASSLTGQAQNTIYF. The CDR3 DNA reads as TGTGCCAGCAGCCTGACGGGACAGGCCCAAAACACCATATATTTT. The full variable domain, in which reference TRBV14 and TRBJ1-3 provide the parts outside the CDR3, is EAGVTQFPSHSVIEKGQTVTLRCDPISGHDNLYWYRRVMGKEIKFLLHFVKESKQDESGMPNNRFLAERTGGTYSTLKVQPAELEDSGVYFCASSLTGQAQNTIYFGEGSWLTVV.

A single count supports this clone. V usage is TRBV5-1 and J usage is TRBJ2-5, with TRBD1 as a possible D gene (6 bases). The CDR3 spans 14 residues. From germline, CDR1 is SGHRS and CDR2 YFSETQ. V lost 2 bases and J 4 bases, leaving 12 bases between the germline ends. CDR3 sequence reads: CASSFGGIGETQYF. Here the CDR3 DNA reads TGCGCCAGCAGCTTTGGGGGCATAGGAGAGACCCAGTACTTC.

V is TRBV5-4 and J is TRBJ1-1; a possible D gene is TRBD1 (5 bases). The CDR3 is made up of 13 amino acids. Trimming left V 0 bases short and J 10 bases short, with 13 bases between. Germline V gene lookup returns CDR1 SGHNT and CDR2 YYREEE (reference sequence). In nucleotides, the CDR3 is TGTGCCAGCAGCTTGGAAGGGGCAGTGGGAGCTTTCTTT. Translation gives CASSLEGAVGAFF.